The clone carrying this T cell receptor (beta chain) came up once. This sample is part of a study of T cells in narcolepsy. TCRdb's table, derived via immunoSEQ multiplex PCR, lists solely in-frame clones and lacks some. The data show over 30,000 clones, around 85% seen once. The CDR3 sequence is 16 residues long. Germline trimming cut 5 bases from V and 4 bases from J; bases unmatched to any gene: 9. CDR1 and CDR2 from the germline V gene are SGHDT and YYEEEE. Sequencing was done on a sample of CD45RA- memory CD4+ T cells from PBMCs. The V and J genes are TRBV5-6 and TRBJ1-5; 10 nucleotides line up with TRBD1. The clonotype originates from a human donor with narcolepsy. CDR3 region: CASSNVTGGENQPQHF. Written as DNA, the CDR3 is TGTGCCAGCAGTAACGTGACAGGGGGCGAAAATCAGCCCCAGCATTTT.